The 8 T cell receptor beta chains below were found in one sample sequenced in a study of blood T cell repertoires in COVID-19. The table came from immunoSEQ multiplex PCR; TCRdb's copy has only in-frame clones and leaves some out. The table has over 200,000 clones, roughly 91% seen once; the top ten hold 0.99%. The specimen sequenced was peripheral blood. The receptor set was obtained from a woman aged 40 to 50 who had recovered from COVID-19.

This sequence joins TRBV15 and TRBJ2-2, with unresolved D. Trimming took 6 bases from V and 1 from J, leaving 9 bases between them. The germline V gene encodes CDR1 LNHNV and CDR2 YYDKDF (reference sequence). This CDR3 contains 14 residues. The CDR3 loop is CATRRPENTGELFF. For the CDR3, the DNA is TGTGCCACCAGGCGGCCTGAGAACACCGGGGAGCTGTTTTTT.

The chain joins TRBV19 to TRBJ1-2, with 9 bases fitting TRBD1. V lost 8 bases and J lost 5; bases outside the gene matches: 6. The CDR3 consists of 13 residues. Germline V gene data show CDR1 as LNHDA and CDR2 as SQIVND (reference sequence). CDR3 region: CASSEQGAYGYTF. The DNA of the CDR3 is TGTGCCAGTTCGGAACAGGGGGCATATGGCTACACCTTC. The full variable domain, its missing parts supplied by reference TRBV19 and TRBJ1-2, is DGGITQSPKYLFRKEGQNVTLSCEQNLNHDAMYWYRQDPGQGLRLIYYSQIVNDFQKGDIAEGYSVSREKKESFPLTVTSAQKNPTAFYLCASSEQGAYGYTFGSGTRLTVV.

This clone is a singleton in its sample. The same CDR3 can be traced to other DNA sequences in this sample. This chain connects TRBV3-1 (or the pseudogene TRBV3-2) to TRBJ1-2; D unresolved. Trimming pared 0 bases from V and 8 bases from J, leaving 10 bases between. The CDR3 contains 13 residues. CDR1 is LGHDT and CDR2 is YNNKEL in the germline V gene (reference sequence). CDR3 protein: CASSQEGPGGYTF. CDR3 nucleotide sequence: TGTGCCAGCAGCCAAGAGGGCCCTGGGGGCTACACCTTC.

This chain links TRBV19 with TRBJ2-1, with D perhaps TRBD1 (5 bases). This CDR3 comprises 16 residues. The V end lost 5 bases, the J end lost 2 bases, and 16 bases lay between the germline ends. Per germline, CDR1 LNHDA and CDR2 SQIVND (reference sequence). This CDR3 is CASSPLGAPPYNEQFF. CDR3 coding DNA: TGTGCCAGTAGTCCCCTAGGGGCCCCCCCCTACAATGAGCAGTTCTTC.

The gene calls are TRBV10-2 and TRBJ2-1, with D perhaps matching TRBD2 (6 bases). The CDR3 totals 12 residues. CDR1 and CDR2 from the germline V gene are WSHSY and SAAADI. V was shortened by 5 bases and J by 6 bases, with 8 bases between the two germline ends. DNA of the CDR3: TGCGCCAGCAGTATGGGAGGCAATGAGCAGTTCTTC. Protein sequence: CASSMGGNEQFF.

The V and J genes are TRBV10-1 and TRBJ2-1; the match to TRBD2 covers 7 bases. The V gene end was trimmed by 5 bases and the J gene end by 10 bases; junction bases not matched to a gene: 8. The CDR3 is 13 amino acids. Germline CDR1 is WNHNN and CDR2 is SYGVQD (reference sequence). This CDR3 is CASSSLAGGEQFF. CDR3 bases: TGCGCCAGCAGTTCTCTAGCCGGGGGGGAGCAGTTCTTC.

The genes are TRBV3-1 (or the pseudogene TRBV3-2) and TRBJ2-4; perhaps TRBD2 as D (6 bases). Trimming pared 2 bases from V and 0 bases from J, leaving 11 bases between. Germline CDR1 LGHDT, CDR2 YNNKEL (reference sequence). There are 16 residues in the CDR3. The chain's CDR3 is CASSQRSGLAKNIQYF. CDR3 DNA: TGTGCCAGCAGCCAACGTAGCGGACTAGCCAAAAACATTCAGTACTTC.

CDR3 region: CASSLTEGETQYF. CDR3 bases: TGTGCCAGCAGCTTAACGGAGGGAGAGACCCAGTACTTC. V usage is TRBV7-6 and J usage is TRBJ2-5; D perhaps matches TRBD2 (6 bases). The CDR3 covers 13 residues. Germline CDR1 and CDR2: SGHVS and FNYEAQ. The V end was cut by 2 bases, the J end by 4 bases, with 8 bases between.